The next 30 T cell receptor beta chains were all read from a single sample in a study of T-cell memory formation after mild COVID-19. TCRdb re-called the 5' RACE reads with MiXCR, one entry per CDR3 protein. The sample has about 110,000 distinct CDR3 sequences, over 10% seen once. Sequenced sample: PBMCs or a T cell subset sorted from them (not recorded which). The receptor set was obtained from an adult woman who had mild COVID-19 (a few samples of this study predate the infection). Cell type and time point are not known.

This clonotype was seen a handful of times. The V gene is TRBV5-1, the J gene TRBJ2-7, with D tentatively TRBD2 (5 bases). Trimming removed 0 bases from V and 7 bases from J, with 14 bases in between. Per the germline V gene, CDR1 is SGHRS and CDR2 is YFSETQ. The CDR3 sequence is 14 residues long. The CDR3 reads CASSLGRTSGEQYF. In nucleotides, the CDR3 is TGCGCCAGCAGCTTGGGGAGGACCTCCGGGGAGCAGTACTTC.

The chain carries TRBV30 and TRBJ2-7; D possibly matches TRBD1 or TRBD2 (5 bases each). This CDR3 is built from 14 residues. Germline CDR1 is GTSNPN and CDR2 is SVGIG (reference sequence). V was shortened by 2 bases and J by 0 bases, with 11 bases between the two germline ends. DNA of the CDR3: TGTGCCTGGAGTAGGGGACCCAGCTCCTACGAGCAGTACTTC. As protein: CAWSRGPSSYEQYF. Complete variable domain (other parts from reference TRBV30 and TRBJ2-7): SQTIHQWPATLVQPVGSPLSLECTVEGTSNPNLYWYRQAAGRGLQLLFYSVGIGQISSEVPQNLSASRPQDRQFILSSKKLLLSDSGFYLCAWSRGPSSYEQYFGPGTRLTVT.

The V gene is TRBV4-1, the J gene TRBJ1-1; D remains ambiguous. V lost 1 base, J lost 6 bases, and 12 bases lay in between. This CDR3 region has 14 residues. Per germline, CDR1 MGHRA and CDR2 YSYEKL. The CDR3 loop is CASSQVPELPEAFF. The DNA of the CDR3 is TGCGCCAGCAGCCAAGTCCCGGAGCTTCCTGAAGCTTTCTTT.

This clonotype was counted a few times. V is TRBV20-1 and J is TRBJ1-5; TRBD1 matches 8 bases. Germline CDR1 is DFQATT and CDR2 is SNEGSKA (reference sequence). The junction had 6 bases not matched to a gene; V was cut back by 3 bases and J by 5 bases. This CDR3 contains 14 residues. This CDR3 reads CSARRTGRDQPQHF. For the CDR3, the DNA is TGCAGTGCTAGGAGGACAGGGAGGGATCAGCCCCAGCATTTT.

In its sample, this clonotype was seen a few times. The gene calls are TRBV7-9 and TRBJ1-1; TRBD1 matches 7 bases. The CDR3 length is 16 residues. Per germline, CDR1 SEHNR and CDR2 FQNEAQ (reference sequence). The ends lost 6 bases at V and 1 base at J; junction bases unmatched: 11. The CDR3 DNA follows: TGTGCCAGCAGTCACGGAAGGGACAGAGCGAACACTGAAGCTTTCTTT. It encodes CASSHGRDRANTEAFF.

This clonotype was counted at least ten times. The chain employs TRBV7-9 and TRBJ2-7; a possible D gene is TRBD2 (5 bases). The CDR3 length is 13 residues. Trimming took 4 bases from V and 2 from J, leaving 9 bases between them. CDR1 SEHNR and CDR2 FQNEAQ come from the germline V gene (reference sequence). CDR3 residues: CASSSDGTYEQYF. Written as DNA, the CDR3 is TGTGCCAGCAGCTCGGACGGGACCTACGAGCAGTACTTC. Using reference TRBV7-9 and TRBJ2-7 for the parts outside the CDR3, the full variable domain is DTGVSQNPRHKITKRGQNVTFRCDPISEHNRLYWYRQTLGQGPEFLTYFQNEAQLEKSRLLSDRFSAERPKGSFSTLEIQRTEQGDSAMYLCASSSDGTYEQYFGPGTRLTVT.

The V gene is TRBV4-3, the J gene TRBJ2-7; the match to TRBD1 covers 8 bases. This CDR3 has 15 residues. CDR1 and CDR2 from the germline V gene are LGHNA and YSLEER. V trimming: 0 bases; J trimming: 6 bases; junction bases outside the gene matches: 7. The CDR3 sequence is CASSQDPGQGAEQYF. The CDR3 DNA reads TGCGCCAGCAGCCAAGATCCCGGACAGGGTGCCGAGCAGTACTTC.

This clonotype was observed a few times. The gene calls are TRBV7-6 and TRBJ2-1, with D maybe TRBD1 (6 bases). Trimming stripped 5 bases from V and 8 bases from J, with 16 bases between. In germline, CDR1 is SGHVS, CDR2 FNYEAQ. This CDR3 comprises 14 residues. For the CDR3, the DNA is TGTGCCAGCAGCCCCCGACAGGATTGGCATGAGCAGTTCTTC. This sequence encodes CASSPRQDWHEQFF.

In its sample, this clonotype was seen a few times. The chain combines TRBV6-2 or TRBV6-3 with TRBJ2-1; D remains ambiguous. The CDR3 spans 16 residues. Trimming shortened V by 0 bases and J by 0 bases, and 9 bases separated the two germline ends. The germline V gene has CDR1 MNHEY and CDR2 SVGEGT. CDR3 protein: CASSYSAASSYNEQFF. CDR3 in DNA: TGTGCCAGCAGTTACTCGGCGGCGAGCTCCTACAATGAGCAGTTCTTC.

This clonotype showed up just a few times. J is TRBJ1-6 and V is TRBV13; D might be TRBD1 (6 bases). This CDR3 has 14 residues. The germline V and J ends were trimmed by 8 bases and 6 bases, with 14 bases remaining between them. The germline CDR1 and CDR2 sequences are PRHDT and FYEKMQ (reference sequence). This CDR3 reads CASRGGRSNSPLHF. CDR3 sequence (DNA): TGTGCCAGCCGAGGGGGAAGGAGTAATTCACCCCTCCACTTT.

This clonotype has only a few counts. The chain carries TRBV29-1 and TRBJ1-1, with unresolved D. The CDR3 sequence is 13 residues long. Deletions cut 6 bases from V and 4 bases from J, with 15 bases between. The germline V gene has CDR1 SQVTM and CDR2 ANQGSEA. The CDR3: CSVDTGGSTEAFF. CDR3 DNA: TGCAGCGTCGACACCGGAGGGAGCACTGAAGCTTTCTTT.

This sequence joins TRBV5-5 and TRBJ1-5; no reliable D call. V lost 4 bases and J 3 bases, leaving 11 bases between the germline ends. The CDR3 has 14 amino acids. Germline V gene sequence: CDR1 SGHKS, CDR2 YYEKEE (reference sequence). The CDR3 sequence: CASSAGPDNQPQHF. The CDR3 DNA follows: TGTGCCAGCAGCGCCGGTCCGGACAATCAGCCCCAGCATTTT.

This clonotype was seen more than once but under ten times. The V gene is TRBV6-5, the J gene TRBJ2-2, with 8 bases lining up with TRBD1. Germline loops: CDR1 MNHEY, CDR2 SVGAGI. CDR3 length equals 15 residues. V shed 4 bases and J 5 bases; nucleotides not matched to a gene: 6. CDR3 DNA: TGTGCCAGCAGTTTTGGACAGGGCGGGACCGGGGAGCTGTTTTTT. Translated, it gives CASSFGQGGTGELFF.

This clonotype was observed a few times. The CDR3 DNA is TGTGCCAGCAGCTTAGAGGAAAATCAGCCCCAGCATTTT. Amino acids: CASSLEENQPQHF. This chain uses TRBV7-2 with TRBJ1-5; D remains ambiguous. The V gene lost 1 base and the J gene lost 4 bases, with 5 bases spanning the gap. This CDR3 comprises 13 residues. Germline CDR1 SGHTA, CDR2 FQGNSA.

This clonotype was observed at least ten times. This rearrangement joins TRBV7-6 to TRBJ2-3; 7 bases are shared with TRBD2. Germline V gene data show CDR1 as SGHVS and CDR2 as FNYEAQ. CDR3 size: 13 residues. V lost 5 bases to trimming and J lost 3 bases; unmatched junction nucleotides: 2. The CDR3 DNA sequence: TGTGCCAGCAGCCGCGGGAGAACAGATACGCAGTATTTT. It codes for CASSRGRTDTQYF.

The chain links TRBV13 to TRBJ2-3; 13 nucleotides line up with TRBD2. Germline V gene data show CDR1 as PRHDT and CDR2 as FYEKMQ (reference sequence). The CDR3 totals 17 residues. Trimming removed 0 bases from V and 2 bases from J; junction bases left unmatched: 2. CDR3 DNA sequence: TGTGCCAGCAGCTTAGGGGGACTAGCGGGATTCACAGATACGCAGTATTTT. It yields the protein CASSLGGLAGFTDTQYF.

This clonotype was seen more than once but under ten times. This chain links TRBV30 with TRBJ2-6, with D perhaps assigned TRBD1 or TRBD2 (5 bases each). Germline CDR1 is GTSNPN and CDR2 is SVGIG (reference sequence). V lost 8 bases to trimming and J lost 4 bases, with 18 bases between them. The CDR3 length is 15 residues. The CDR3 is CARRDGVEGANVLTF. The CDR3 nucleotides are TGTGCCCGCAGGGACGGGGTGGAAGGGGCCAACGTCCTGACTTTC.

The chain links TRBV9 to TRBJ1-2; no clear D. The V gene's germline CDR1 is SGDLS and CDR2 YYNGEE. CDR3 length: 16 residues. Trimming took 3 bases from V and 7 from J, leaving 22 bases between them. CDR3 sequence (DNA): TGTGCCAGCAGCGCTCCCAGTTCGGGTCGTCACTCTGGCTACACCTTC. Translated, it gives CASSAPSSGRHSGYTF.

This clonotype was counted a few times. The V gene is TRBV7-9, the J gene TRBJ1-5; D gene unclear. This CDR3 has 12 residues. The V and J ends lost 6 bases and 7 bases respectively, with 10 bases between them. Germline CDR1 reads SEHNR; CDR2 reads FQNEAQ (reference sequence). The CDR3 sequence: CASSPPGQPQHF. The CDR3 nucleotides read TGTGCCAGCAGTCCGCCCGGGCAGCCCCAGCATTTT.

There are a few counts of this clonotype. CDR3 coding DNA: TGTGCCAGCAGTGAAGAGGTCCTTCTAAGCACAGATACGCAGTATTTT. Its protein product is CASSEEVLLSTDTQYF. The V gene is TRBV6-1, the J gene TRBJ2-3; D is undetermined. V was shortened by 1 base and J by 0 bases, with 11 bases between the two germline ends. Germline V gives CDR1 MNHNS, CDR2 SASEGT. The CDR3 consists of 16 residues.

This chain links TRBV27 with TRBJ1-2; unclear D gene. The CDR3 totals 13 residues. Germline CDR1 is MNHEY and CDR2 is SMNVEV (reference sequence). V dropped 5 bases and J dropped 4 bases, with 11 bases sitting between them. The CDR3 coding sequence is TGTGCCAGCAGTCCCGCCGGGGTCTATGGCTACACCTTC. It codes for CASSPAGVYGYTF.

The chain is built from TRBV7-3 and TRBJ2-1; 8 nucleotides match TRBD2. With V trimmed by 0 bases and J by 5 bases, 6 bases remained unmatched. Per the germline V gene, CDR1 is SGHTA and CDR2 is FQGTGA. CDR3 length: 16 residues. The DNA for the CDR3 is TGTGCCAGCAGCTTAACAAGGGGACTAGGTGACAATGAGCAGTTCTTC. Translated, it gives CASSLTRGLGDNEQFF.

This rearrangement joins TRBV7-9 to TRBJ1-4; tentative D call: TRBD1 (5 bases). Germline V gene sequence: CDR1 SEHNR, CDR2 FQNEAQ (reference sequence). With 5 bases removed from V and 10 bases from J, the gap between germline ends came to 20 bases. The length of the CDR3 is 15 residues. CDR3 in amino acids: CASSLTRRDAGKLFF. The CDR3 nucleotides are TGTGCCAGCAGCCTTACGCGCCGGGACGCCGGAAAACTGTTTTTT.

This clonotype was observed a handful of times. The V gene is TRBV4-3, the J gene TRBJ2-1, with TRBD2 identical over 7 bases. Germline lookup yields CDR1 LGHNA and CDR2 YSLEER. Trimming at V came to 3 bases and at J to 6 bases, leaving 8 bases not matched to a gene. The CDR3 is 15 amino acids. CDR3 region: CASSQSVGTINEQFF. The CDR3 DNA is TGCGCCAGCAGCCAGAGCGTCGGGACTATCAATGAGCAGTTCTTC.

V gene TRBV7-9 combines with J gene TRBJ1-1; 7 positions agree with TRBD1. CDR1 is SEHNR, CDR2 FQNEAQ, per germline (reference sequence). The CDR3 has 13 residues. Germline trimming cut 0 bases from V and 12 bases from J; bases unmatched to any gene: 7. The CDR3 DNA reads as TGTGCCAGCAGCTTAGCTGGGACAGCTGATACTTTCTTT. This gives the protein CASSLAGTADTFF. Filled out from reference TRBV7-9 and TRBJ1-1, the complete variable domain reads DTGVSQNPRHKITKRGQNVTFRCDPISEHNRLYWYRQTLGQGPEFLTYFQNEAQLEKSRLLSDRFSAERPKGSFSTLEIQRTEQGDSAMYLCASSLAGTADTFFGQGTRLTVV.

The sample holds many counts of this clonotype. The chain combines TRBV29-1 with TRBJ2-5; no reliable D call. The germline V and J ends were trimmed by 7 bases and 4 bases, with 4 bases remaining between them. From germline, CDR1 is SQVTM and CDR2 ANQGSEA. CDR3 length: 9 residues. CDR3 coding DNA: TGCAGCGGAGGAGAGACCCAGTACTTC. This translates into CSGGETQYF.

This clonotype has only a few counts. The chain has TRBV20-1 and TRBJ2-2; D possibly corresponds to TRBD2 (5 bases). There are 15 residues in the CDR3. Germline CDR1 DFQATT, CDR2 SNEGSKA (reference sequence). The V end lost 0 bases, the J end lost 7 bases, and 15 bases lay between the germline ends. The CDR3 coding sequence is TGCAGTGCTAGAGACGCTGACCATGCGGGCGGGGAGCTGTTTTTT. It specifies CSARDADHAGGELFF.

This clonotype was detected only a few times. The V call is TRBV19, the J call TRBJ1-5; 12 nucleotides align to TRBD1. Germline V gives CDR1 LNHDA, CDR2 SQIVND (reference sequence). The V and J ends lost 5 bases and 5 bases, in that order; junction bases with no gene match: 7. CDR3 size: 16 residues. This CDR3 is CASSSYGTGGYQPQHF. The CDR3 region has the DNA TGTGCCAGTAGTTCATATGGGACAGGGGGCTATCAGCCCCAGCATTTT.

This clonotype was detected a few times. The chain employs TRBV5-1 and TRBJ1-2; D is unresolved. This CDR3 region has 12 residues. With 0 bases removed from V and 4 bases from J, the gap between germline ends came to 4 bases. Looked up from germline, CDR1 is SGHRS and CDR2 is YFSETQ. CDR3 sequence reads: CASSLDSYGYTF. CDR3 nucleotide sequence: TGCGCCAGCAGCTTGGACAGCTATGGCTACACCTTC.

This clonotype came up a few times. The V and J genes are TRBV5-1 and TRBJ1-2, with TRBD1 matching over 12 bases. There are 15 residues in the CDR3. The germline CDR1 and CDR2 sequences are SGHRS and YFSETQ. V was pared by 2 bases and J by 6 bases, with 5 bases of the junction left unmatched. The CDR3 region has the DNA TGCGCCAGCAGCTTTACTAGGGACAGGGGGCATGGCTACACCTTC. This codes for CASSFTRDRGHGYTF.